This T cell receptor (beta chain) is from a study of cytomegalovirus exposure and HLA in healthy donors. Study information: Earlier, approximately 190 million T cells were analyzed, and fewer than 120 million unique TCR beta sequences were found among them.

In its sample, this clone was seen a few times. Antigen unknown. Study-wide findings and caveats: Most likely, a cluster of highly shared sequence variants arose as a sequencing artifact.

Nominally healthy donors provided the samples, though records likely missed some immune exposures. The CDR3 totals 13 residues. V was pared by 5 bases and J by 6 bases, with 1 base of the junction left unmatched. Germline values: CDR1 MNHEY, CDR2 SVGAGI. In the PCR, 60 Vbeta and 13 Jbeta primers were used. TCRdb keeps only in-frame clones here, not all; method: immunoSEQ multiplex PCR. The data contain about 230,000 clones, roughly 79% of them singletons. The sequenced material came from PBMCs. The chain couples TRBV6-5 to TRBJ1-6; 7 nucleotides align to TRBD1. The receptor was isolated from a woman aged 40 to 50 in good health and CMV-seronegative. As DNA, the CDR3 is TGTGCCAGCAGTCACAGGGGTAATTCACCCCTCCACTTT. Protein sequence: CASSHRGNSPLHF.